These 10 T cell receptor beta chains were all obtained from the same sample, sequenced in a study of CD8 T cells in ankylosing spondylitis. TCRdb re-called the 5' RACE reads with MiXCR, one entry per CDR3 protein. Of more than 650,000 distinct CDR3 sequences listed, over 9.5% are singletons. General study results and limits: A motif of seven or eight highly homologous TCR beta variants was seen as apparently characteristic of ankylosing spondylitis blood.

The antigens of these receptors remain unknown. Sequencing was carried out using blood, either unsorted or a sorted T cell fraction (not recorded which). The receptors here all came from a male donor with ankylosing spondylitis.

This clonotype occurred many times. This sequence joins TRBV4-3 and TRBJ1-5; D is perhaps TRBD1 (5 bases). In germline, CDR1 is LGHNA, CDR2 YSLEER. The V gene lost 0 bases and the J gene lost 5 bases, with 11 bases spanning the gap. The CDR3 runs to 15 residues. The CDR3 protein is CASSQDQGRYQPQHF. In nucleotides, the CDR3 is TGCGCCAGCAGCCAAGACCAGGGCAGGTATCAGCCCCAGCATTTT.

This clonotype was recorded a few times. The chain uses TRBV5-1 and TRBJ2-3; D tentatively reads TRBD1 or TRBD2 (5 bases each). Trimming stripped 1 base from V and 6 bases from J, with 15 bases between. The CDR3 extends over 15 amino acids. Germline V gives CDR1 SGHRS, CDR2 YFSETQ. The CDR3 DNA reads as TGCGCCAGCAGCTTGAGTATCCCCGGGGCGGATACGCAGTATTTT. Its translation: CASSLSIPGADTQYF.

This clonotype was seen only once. This CDR3 is CATMQRGTHEQYF. As DNA, the CDR3 is TGTGCCACTATGCAAAGGGGCACCCACGAGCAGTACTTC. The chain is built from TRBV28 and TRBJ2-7, with D possibly TRBD1 on 5 matching bases. This CDR3 has 13 amino acids. Germline V gene sequence: CDR1 MDHEN, CDR2 SYDVKM. V gave up 10 bases and J gave up 5 bases, with 18 bases separating them. Drawing the rest from reference TRBV28 and TRBJ2-7, the complete variable domain is DVKVTQSSRYLVKRTGEKVFLECVQDMDHENMFWYRQDPGLGLRLIYFSYDVKMKEKGDIPEGYSVSREKKERFSLILESASTNQTSMYLCATMQRGTHEQYFGPGTRLTVT.

This clonotype was detected only a few times. This chain uses TRBV4-1 with TRBJ2-7; D gene unclear. The CDR3 runs 13 residues. Germline assignment: CDR1 MGHRA and CDR2 YSYEKL. The V end was cut by 1 base, the J end by 3 bases, with 7 bases between. The CDR3 nucleotides are TGCGCCAGCAGCCAAGTCCCCTACTACGAGCAGTACTTC. It specifies CASSQVPYYEQYF.

V gene TRBV7-2 combines with J gene TRBJ1-2; no clear D gene. Germline assignment: CDR1 SGHTA and CDR2 FQGNSA. The CDR3 totals 12 residues. V was pared by 6 bases and J by 8 bases, with 13 bases between. This chain's CDR3 is CASSSRHTGYTF. CDR3 DNA: TGTGCCAGCAGTTCCAGACACACGGGCTACACCTTC.

The chain links TRBV27 to TRBJ2-7; D is possibly TRBD2 (5 bases). Trimming removed 1 base from V and 4 bases from J, with 11 bases in between. Germline CDR1 is MNHEY and CDR2 is SMNVEV (reference sequence). The length of the CDR3 is 14 residues. CDR3 loop: CASSLLGGGYEQYF. In DNA, the CDR3 is TGTGCCAGCAGTTTATTAGGAGGAGGTTACGAGCAGTACTTC.

This clonotype was observed a few times. The V and J genes are TRBV5-4 and TRBJ2-3, with 13 bases aligning to TRBD2. Germline lookup yields CDR1 SGHNT and CDR2 YYREEE (reference sequence). The CDR3 is made up of 16 amino acids. V was pared by 4 bases and J by 4 bases, with 6 bases of the junction left unmatched. CDR3 region: CASSVTSGGAADTQYF. The CDR3 DNA follows: TGTGCCAGCAGCGTAACTAGCGGGGGGGCCGCAGATACGCAGTATTTT.

The table lists this clonotype with many counts. J is TRBJ1-5 and V is TRBV19, with D tentatively TRBD1 (6 bases). CDR1 is LNHDA and CDR2 is SQIVND in the germline V gene (reference sequence). The length of the CDR3 is 12 residues. V lost 10 bases to trimming and J lost 7 bases, with 14 bases between them. The CDR3 here is CATQRGAQPQHF. The CDR3 DNA sequence: TGTGCCACCCAACGGGGGGCACAGCCCCAGCATTTT. The variable domain in full, completed from reference TRBV19 and TRBJ1-5, reads DGGITQSPKYLFRKEGQNVTLSCEQNLNHDAMYWYRQDPGQGLRLIYYSQIVNDFQKGDIAEGYSVSREKKESFPLTVTSAQKNPTAFYLCATQRGAQPQHFGDGTRLSIL.

This clonotype appeared a few times. V and J are TRBV20-1 and TRBJ2-1; D is ambiguous. This CDR3 is built from 12 residues. V was cut by 1 base and J by 10 bases, with 11 bases left in between. CDR1 DFQATT and CDR2 SNEGSKA come from the germline V gene (reference sequence). CDR3 sequence: CSARVVTREQFF. In nucleotides, the CDR3 is TGCAGTGCTAGAGTAGTCACAAGGGAGCAGTTCTTC.

This clonotype was seen only a few times. This chain joins TRBV7-2 and TRBJ2-5; the D is unclear. There are 15 residues in the CDR3. Trimming removed 1 base from V and 5 bases from J, with 14 bases in between. Germline lookup yields CDR1 SGHTA and CDR2 FQGNSA. The CDR3 DNA reads TGTGCCAGCAGCTTAGGATTTCCACGACGCGAGACCCAGTACTTC. Translation: CASSLGFPRRETQYF. The variable domain in full, with the rest retrieved from reference TRBV7-2 and TRBJ2-5, is GAGVSQSPSNKVTEKGKDVELRCDPISGHTALYWYRQSLGQGLEFLIYFQGNSAPDKSGLPSDRFSAERTGGSVSTLTIQRTQQEDSAVYLCASSLGFPRRETQYFGPGTRLLVL.